This T cell receptor (beta chain) was recorded in a study of blood T cell repertoires in COVID-19. Across the whole study: Acute and convalescent COVID-19 samples came from the United States, Italy and Spain.

Source study methods: From reference gene primer amplification, estimates of nucleated cell counts were derived. Only in-frame clones appear in the TCRdb table, and some are missing; sequencing was by immunoSEQ multiplex PCR. The V and J calls and the clone size are those of that table, but D and trimming were determined from the DNA. The sample carries 380,000 or so clones, approximately 86% recorded once. CDR1 and CDR2 (germline): SEHNR, FQNEAQ (reference sequence). The CDR3 is 13 residues long. V was clipped by 5 bases and J by 4 bases, with 10 bases between them. The rearrangement links TRBV7-9 to TRBJ2-3, with a tentative D call TRBD1 (5 bases). The sequence came from a woman aged 55-70 years with COVID-19, enrolled during active disease. The sequenced sample was peripheral blood. The CDR3 coding sequence is TGTGCCAGCAGCACGGACAAGGCAGATACGCAGTATTTT. The encoded protein is CASSTDKADTQYF.